Sequencing of this T cell receptor (beta chain) was carried out in a study of blood T cell repertoires in COVID-19. Per germline, CDR1 WNHNN and CDR2 SYGVQD (reference sequence). The CDR3 runs to 14 residues. V was clipped by 4 bases and J by 9 bases, with 13 bases between them. This clone occurred a few times. Measured with immunoSEQ multiplex PCR; TCRdb has only the in-frame clones, and not every one. The sample holds roughly 60,000 clones, roughly four fifths seen once. This clonotype was obtained from a man older than 75 with acute or convalescent COVID-19. The sequenced material came from peripheral blood. This chain uses TRBV10-1 with TRBJ1-6, with D tentatively TRBD1 (5 bases). CDR3 residues: CASSARGSGSPLHF. CDR3 sequence (DNA): TGCGCCAGCAGTGCTCGGGGGAGCGGTTCACCCCTCCACTTT.